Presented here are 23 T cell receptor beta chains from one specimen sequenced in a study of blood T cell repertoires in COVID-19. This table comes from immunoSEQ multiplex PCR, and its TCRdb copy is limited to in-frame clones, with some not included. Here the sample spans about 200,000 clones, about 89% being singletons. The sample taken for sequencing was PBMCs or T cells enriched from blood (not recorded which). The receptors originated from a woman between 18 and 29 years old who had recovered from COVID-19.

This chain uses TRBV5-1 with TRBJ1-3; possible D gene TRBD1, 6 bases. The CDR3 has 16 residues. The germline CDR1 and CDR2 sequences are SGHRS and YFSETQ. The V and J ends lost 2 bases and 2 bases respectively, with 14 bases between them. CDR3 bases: TGCGCCAGCAGCTTCTCAGGGGTTTCAGCTGGAAACACCATATATTTT. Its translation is CASSFSGVSAGNTIYF.

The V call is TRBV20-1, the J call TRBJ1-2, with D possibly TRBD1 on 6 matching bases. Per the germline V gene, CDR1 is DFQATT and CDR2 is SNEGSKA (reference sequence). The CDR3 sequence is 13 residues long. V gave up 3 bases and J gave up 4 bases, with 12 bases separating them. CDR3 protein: CSASPETGYGYTF. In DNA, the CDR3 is TGCAGTGCTAGTCCCGAGACAGGCTATGGCTACACCTTC.

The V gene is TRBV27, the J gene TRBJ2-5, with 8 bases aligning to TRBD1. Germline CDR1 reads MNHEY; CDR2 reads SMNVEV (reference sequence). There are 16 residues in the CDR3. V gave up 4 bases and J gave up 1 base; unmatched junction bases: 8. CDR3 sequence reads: CASSSGQGRVQETQYF. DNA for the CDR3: TGTGCCAGCAGTTCCGGACAGGGAAGGGTCCAAGAGACCCAGTACTTC.

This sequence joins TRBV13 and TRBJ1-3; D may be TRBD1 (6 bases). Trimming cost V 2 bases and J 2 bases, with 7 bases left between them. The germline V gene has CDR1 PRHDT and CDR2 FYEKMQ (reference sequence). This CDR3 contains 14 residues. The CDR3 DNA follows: TGTGCCAGCAGCTTACAGGGGACTGGAAACACCATATATTTT. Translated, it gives CASSLQGTGNTIYF.

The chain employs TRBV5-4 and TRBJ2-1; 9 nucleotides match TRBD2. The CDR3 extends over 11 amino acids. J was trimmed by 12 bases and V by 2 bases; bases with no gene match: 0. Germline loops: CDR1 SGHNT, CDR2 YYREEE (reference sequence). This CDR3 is CASSFSGGQFF. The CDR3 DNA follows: TGTGCCAGCAGCTTTAGCGGGGGGCAGTTCTTC.

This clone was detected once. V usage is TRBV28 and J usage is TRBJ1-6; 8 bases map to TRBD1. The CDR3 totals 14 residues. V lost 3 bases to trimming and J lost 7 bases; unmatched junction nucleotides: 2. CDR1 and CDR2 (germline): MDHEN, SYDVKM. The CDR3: CASSLTGVNSPLHF. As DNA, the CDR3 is TGTGCCAGCAGTTTGACAGGGGTGAATTCACCCCTCCACTTT.

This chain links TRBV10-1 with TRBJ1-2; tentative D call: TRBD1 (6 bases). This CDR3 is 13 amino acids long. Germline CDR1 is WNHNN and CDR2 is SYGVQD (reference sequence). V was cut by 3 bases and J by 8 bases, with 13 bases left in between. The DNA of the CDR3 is TGCGCCAGCAGTGAATCGGCAGGGGACGGCTACACCTTC. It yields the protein CASSESAGDGYTF.

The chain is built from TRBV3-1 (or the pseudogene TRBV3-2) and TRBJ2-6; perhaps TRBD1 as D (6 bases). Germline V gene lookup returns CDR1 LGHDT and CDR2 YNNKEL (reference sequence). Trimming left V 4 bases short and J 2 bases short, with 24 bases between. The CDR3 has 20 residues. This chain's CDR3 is CASSPFPRAGEGAGANVLTF. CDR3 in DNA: TGTGCCAGCAGCCCTTTCCCACGAGCAGGGGAAGGGGCTGGGGCCAACGTCCTGACTTTC.

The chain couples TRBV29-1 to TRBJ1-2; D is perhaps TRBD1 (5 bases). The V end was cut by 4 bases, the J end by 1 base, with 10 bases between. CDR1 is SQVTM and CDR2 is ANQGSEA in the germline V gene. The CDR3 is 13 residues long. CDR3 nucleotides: TGCAGCGTTGGGGGGGAATTTAACTATGGCTACACCTTC. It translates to CSVGGEFNYGYTF.

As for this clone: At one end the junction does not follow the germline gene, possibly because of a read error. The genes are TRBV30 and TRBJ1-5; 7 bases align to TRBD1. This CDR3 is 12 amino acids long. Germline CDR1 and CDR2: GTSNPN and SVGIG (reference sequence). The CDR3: CAGRQGDQPQHF. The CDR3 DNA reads TGTGCCGGGAGGCAGGGGGATCAGCCCCAGCATTTT.

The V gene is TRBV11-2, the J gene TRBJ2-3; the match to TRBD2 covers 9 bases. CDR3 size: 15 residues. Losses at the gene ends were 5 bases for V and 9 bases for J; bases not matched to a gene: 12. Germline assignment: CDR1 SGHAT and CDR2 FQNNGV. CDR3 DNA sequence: TGTGCCAGCAGCCACCTGAGGGCGGGGGGGCGAACGCAGTATTTT. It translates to CASSHLRAGGRTQYF.

The CDR3 spells CAISETERGWGYTF. The CDR3 DNA reads as TGTGCCATCAGTGAGACGGAGCGGGGTTGGGGCTACACCTTC. The chain uses TRBV10-3 and TRBJ1-2; unclear D gene. This CDR3 spans 14 amino acids. Germline CDR1 reads ENHRY; CDR2 reads SYGVKD. V gave up 2 bases and J gave up 8 bases, with 15 bases separating them.

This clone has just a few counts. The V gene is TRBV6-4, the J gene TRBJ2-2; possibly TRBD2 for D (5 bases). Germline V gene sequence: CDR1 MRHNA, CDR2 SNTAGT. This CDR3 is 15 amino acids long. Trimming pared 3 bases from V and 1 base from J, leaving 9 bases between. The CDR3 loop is CASSDSSGNTGELFF. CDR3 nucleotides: TGTGCCAGCAGTGATTCAAGCGGGAACACCGGGGAGCTGTTTTTT.

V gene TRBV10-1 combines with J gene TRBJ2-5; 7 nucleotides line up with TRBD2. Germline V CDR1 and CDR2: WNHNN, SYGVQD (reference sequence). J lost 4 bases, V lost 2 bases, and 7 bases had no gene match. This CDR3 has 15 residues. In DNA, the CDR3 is TGCGCCAGCAGTGAGAGTGCGGGGGTGGGAGAGACCCAGTACTTC. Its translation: CASSESAGVGETQYF.

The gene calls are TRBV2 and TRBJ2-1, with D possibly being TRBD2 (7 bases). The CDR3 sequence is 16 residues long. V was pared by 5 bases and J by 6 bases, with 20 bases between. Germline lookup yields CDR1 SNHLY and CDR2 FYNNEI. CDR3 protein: CASSIQTGRGSNEQFF. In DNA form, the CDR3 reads TGTGCCAGCAGTATCCAAACAGGGAGGGGGAGCAATGAGCAGTTCTTC. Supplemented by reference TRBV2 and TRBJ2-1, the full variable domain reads EPEVTQTPSHQVTQMGQEVILRCVPISNHLYFYWYRQILGQKVEFLVSFYNNEISEKSEIFDDQFSVERPDGSNFTLKIRSTKLEDSAMYFCASSIQTGRGSNEQFFGPGTRLTVL.

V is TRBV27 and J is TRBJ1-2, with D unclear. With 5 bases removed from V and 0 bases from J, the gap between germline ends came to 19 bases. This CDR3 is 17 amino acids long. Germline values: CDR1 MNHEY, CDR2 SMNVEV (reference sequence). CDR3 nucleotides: TGTGCCAGCAGTCAACTTACCCCACTCCCTACTAACTATGGCTACACCTTC. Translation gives CASSQLTPLPTNYGYTF.

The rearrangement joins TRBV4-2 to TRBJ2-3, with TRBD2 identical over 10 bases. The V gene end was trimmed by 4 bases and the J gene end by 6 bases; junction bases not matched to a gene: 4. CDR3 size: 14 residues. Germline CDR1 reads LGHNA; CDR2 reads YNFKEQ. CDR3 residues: CASSRTSGSDTQYF. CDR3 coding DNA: TGTGCCAGCAGCCGGACTAGCGGTTCTGATACGCAGTATTTT.

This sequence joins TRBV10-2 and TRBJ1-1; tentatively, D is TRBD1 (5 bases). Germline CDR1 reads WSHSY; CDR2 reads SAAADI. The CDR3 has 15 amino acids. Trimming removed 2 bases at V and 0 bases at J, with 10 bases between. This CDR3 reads CASSERQDMNTEAFF. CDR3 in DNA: TGCGCCAGCAGTGAGAGGCAGGACATGAACACTGAAGCTTTCTTT.

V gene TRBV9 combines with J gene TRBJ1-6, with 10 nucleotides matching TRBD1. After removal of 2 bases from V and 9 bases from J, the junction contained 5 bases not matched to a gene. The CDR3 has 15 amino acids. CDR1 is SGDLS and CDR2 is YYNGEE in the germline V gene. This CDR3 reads CASSVSGQGGSPLHF. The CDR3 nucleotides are TGTGCCAGCAGCGTCTCTGGACAGGGGGGTTCACCCCTCCACTTT. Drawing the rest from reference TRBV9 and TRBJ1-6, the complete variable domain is DSGVTQTPKHLITATGQRVTLRCSPRSGDLSVYWYQQSLDQGLQFLIQYYNGEERAKGNILERFSAQQFPDLHSELNLSSLELGDSALYFCASSVSGQGGSPLHFGNGTRLTVT.

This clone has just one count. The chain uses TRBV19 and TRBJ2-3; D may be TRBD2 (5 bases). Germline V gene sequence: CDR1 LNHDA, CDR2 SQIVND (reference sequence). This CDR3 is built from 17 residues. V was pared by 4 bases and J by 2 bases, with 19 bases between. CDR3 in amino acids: CASSSSPTRLTTDTQYF. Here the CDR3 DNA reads TGTGCCAGTAGTAGTTCCCCCACTAGACTGACCACAGATACGCAGTATTTT. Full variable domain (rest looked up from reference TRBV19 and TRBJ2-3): DGGITQSPKYLFRKEGQNVTLSCEQNLNHDAMYWYRQDPGQGLRLIYYSQIVNDFQKGDIAEGYSVSREKKESFPLTVTSAQKNPTAFYLCASSSSPTRLTTDTQYFGPGTRLTVL.

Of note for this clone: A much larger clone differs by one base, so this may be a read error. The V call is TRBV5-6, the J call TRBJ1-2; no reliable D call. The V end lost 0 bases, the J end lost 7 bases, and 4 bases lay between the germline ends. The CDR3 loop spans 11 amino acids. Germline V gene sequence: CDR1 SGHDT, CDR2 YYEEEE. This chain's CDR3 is CASSLAGGYTF. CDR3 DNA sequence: TGTGCCAGCAGCTTGGCGGGTGGCTACACCTTC.

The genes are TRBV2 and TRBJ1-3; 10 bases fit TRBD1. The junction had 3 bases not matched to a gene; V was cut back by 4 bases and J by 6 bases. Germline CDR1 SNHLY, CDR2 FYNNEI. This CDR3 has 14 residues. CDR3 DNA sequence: TGTGCCAGCAGTGGGGACAGGGGTATAAACACCATATATTTT. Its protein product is CASSGDRGINTIYF.

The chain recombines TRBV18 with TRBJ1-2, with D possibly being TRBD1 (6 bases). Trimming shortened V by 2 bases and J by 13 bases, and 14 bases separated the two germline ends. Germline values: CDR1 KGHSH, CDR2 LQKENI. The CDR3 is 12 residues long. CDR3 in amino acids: CASSPGTTEATF. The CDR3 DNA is TGTGCCAGCTCACCAGGGACAACCGAAGCCACCTTC.